The clone carrying this T cell receptor (beta chain) was seen a handful of times. The ends were cut back, 7 bases at V and 4 bases at J, with 13 bases in the middle. The length of the CDR3 is 14 residues. Germline V CDR1 and CDR2: SGHVS, FQNEAQ. The record originates from a study of response to subunit inactivated influenza vaccine. MiXCR, applied by TCRdb to the RT-PCR reads, yields one record per CDR3 protein. The sample consists of about 170,000 distinct CDR3 sequences, about 10% of them appearing once. The chain couples TRBV7-8 to TRBJ2-2, with D unresolved. This sample comprised CD8+ T cells sorted from PBMCs, obtained around 25 months after vaccination. The sequence derives from a man between 50 and 69 years old who received an inactivated influenza vaccine. CDR3 nucleotide sequence: TGTGCCAGCACAGGAAGCGTCGGCACCGGGGAGCTGTTTTTT. This codes for CASTGSVGTGELFF.